The sequence of this TCR beta chain was determined in a study of shared clonotypes between healthy human individuals. Findings and caveats of the study: Clonotypes that were shared across a handful of donors made up 4% to 6% of naive CD4 clonotypes. Represented diversity (both genetic and exposure-history) was limited by the small number of donors.

As concerns this clone: What it binds is unknown.

As defined, naive CD8 cells were CD45RO-negative and positively selected for CCR7, with terminally differentiated effector memory CD45RA+ cells excluded. The donors were adults (healthy and HIV-negative) with no recent acute infections or vaccinations. V lost 4 bases, J lost 8 bases, and 16 bases lay in between. The CDR3 contains 14 residues. The germline CDR1 and CDR2 sequences are SGDLS and YYNGEE. Genomic DNA of every subset was divided equally among multiple immunoSEQ plates. Repertoires were generated with immunoSEQ multiplex PCR, while TCRdb's copy carries only in-frame clones and drops some. The repertoire includes roughly 2 million clones, about 95% of them detected once, and more than 0.95% sits in the top ten.

The TCR was taken from a young man in good health. Sequences were obtained from naive CD8+ T cells sorted from blood. The chain is built from TRBV9 and TRBJ2-1; weak D call: TRBD2 (5 bases). The CDR3 loop reads CASSLEGRFDEQFF. The CDR3, as DNA: TGTGCCAGCAGCTTAGAGGGAAGGTTCGATGAGCAGTTCTTC.